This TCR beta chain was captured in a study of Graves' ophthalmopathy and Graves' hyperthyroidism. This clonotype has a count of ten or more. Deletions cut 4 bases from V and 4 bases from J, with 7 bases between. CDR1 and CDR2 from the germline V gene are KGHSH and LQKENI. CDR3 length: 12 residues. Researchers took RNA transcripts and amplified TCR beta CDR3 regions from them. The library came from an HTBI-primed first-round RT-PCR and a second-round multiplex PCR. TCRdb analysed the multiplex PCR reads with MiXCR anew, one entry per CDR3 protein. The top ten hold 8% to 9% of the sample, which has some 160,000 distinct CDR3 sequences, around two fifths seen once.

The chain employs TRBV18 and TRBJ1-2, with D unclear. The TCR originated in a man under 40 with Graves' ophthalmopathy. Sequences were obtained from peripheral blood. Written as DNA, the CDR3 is TGTGCCAGCTCACAGAGTTTCTATGGCTACACCTTC. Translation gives CASSQSFYGYTF. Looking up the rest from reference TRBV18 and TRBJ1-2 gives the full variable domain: NAGVMQNPRHLVRRRGQEARLRCSPMKGHSHVYWYRQLPEEGLKFMVYLQKENIIDESGMPKERFSAEFPKEGPSILRIQQVVRGDSAAYFCASSQSFYGYTFGSGTRLTVV.